This record looks at one T cell receptor (beta chain) sequence and its context. Its antigen is not known. Other DNA sequences in the same sample also yield this CDR3. The data stem from a study of OX40 agonist ivuxolimab in advanced cancers. Sequencing used immunoSEQ multiplex PCR; TCRdb keeps in-frame clones, though not all of them. The sample has some 60,000 clones; 86% are singletons. Study results and limitations: On average, CD8+ T cells had more expanded clones than CD4+.

Sample: CD4+ or CD8+ T cells sorted from blood, taken in a trial of the OX40 agonist ivuxolimab. The clonotype was recovered from an adult with an advanced solid tumor such as melanoma, head and neck, liver or kidney cancer.

CDR3 DNA: TGTGCCAGCAGCCGACAGGGTGGCACTGAAGCTTTCTTT. Amino acids: CASSRQGGTEAFF. This sequence joins TRBV6-5 and TRBJ1-1; 7 positions match TRBD1. Trimming cost V 6 bases and J 4 bases; bases outside gene matches: 5. The germline CDR1 and CDR2 sequences are MNHEY and SVGAGI. CDR3 length: 13 residues.